A single sample gave rise to the 7 T cell receptor beta chains below, sequenced in a study of regulatory T cells in long-lasting Graves disease. Arm-PCR of CDR3 regions with iRepertoire HTBI primers generated TCR beta libraries. TCRdb recomputed calls from the multiplex PCR reads with MiXCR, one row per CDR3 protein. Here the sample spans hundreds of thousands of distinct CDR3 sequences, around 32% being singletons. As to time point: persistent/refractory GD, antithyroid drugs over 5 years with positive TRAb. Preparation of the TCR library used RNA extracted from PBMCs. This material consisted of peripheral blood mononuclear cells (PBMCs), taken when the disease was refractory, from a patient treated with antithyroid drugs. All receptors come from a female donor with Graves disease.

The sample holds a few counts of this clonotype. V usage is TRBV7-8 and J usage is TRBJ1-3; D is unresolved. Trimming removed 5 bases at V and 2 bases at J, with 13 bases between. The CDR3 has 15 residues. Germline V gene lookup returns CDR1 SGHVS and CDR2 FQNEAQ. CDR3 sequence: CASSPYRGAGNTIYF. The CDR3 DNA is TGTGCCAGCAGCCCATATCGAGGAGCTGGAAACACCATATATTTT.

The chain uses TRBV5-1 and TRBJ2-2, with 11 bases identical to TRBD2. The J segment lost 5 bases and the V segment lost 4 bases, leaving 7 bases of the junction unmatched. The CDR3 runs 16 residues. Germline CDR1 SGHRS, CDR2 YFSETQ. The CDR3 is CASSLTSGRWTGELFF. The CDR3 nucleotides are TGCGCCAGCAGCCTAACTAGCGGGAGATGGACCGGGGAGCTGTTTTTT.

This clonotype was counted only a few times. The gene calls are TRBV28 and TRBJ2-7, with D tentatively TRBD1 (5 bases). The CDR3 runs 11 residues. From germline, CDR1 is MDHEN and CDR2 SYDVKM. The ends were cut back, 7 bases at V and 4 bases at J, with 8 bases in the middle. The CDR3 is CASTTAYEQYF. The CDR3 DNA follows: TGTGCCAGCACGACAGCTTACGAGCAGTACTTC.

The table lists this clonotype with a few counts. The chain links TRBV28 to TRBJ2-2, with D possibly being TRBD2 (6 bases). CDR3 length equals 18 residues. With 10 bases removed from V and 6 bases from J, the gap between germline ends came to 30 bases. The V gene's germline CDR1 is MDHEN and CDR2 SYDVKM. CDR3 DNA sequence: TGTGCCACTAAACCCCCTCCCGCGGGGAAAACTAGAGCCGGGGAGCTGTTTTTT. Its protein is CATKPPPAGKTRAGELFF. The whole variable domain, filled in from reference TRBV28 and TRBJ2-2, reads DVKVTQSSRYLVKRTGEKVFLECVQDMDHENMFWYRQDPGLGLRLIYFSYDVKMKEKGDIPEGYSVSREKKERFSLILESASTNQTSMYLCATKPPPAGKTRAGELFFGEGSRLTVL.

This clonotype was picked up many times. The chain uses TRBV6-5 and TRBJ2-5; TRBD2 aligns across 11 bases. The CDR3 has 18 amino acids. J was trimmed by 2 bases and V by 0 bases; bases with no gene match: 8. Germline CDR1 reads MNHEY; CDR2 reads SVGAGI. The CDR3 reads CASSYSKLAGGYQETQYF. The DNA of the CDR3 is TGTGCCAGCAGTTACTCGAAGCTAGCGGGAGGCTATCAAGAGACCCAGTACTTC.

With respect to this clonotype: A much larger clone differs from this one at a single base, so this may be a read error. CDR3 DNA: TGTGCCAGCAGCCACGGGGCAGGGAGTGAAAAACTGTTTTTT. This translates into CASSHGAGSEKLFF. The rearrangement joins TRBV3-1 to TRBJ1-4; possibly TRBD1 for D (5 bases). The V end was cut by 3 bases, the J end by 7 bases, with 12 bases between. Germline V gene sequence: CDR1 LGHDT, CDR2 YNNKEL (reference sequence). This CDR3 has 14 amino acids.

The J gene is TRBJ1-4, the V gene TRBV19; D remains unclear. Trimming took off 3 bases at V and 0 bases at J, with 8 bases between the two ends. CDR3 length equals 15 residues. Per the germline V gene, CDR1 is LNHDA and CDR2 is SQIVND (reference sequence). This CDR3 is CASSITVATNEKLFF. DNA of the CDR3: TGTGCCAGTAGTATCACCGTTGCAACTAATGAAAAACTGTTTTTT.